This T cell receptor (beta chain) was captured in a study of T cells in Graves' hyperthyroidism and ophthalmopathy. Comment on this clonotype: The antigen is undetermined.

Study-wide results and caveats: A 13 V-J model separated ophthalmopathy from stable hyperthyroidism. Also found in blood were most expanded thyroid clonotypes above 0.001.

The CDR3 has 14 residues. From germline, CDR1 is MNHEY and CDR2 SVGAGI. The V end was cut by 11 bases, the J end by 3 bases, with 20 bases between. Amplified regions were TCR beta CDR3 sequences from RNA transcripts. The HTBI set primed first-round TCR CDR3 RT-PCR. One entry per CDR3 protein, called by TCRdb with MiXCR from the multiplex PCR reads. Of 540,000 or so distinct CDR3 sequences in the sample, around 46% were seen once. The sequenced sample consisted of peripheral blood or thyroid tissue (not recorded which). This chain joins TRBV6-5 and TRBJ2-7, with D perhaps TRBD2 (5 bases). This clonotype was obtained from an adult woman with Graves' disease, either hyperthyroidism or ophthalmopathy (not recorded which). For the CDR3, the DNA is TGTGCCGCCAAACGGACGGGGTCAAACTACGAGCAGTACTTC. Translating gives CAAKRTGSNYEQYF.